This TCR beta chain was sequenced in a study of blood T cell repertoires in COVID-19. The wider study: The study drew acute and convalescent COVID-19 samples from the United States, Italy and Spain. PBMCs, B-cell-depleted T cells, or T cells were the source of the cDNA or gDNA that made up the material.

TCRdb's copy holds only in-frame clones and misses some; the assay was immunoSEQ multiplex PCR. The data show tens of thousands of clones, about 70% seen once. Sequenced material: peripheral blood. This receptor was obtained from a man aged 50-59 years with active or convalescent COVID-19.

Here the CDR3 reads CASSDGGGRYNEQFF. In DNA, the CDR3 is TGTGCCAGCAGTGATGGGGGAGGGAGGTACAATGAGCAGTTCTTC. This sequence joins TRBV6-1 and TRBJ2-1, with 7 positions matching TRBD2. Germline CDR1 reads MNHNS; CDR2 reads SASEGT. The length of the CDR3 is 15 residues. Trimming cost V 3 bases and J 4 bases; bases outside gene matches: 6.